The entry below gives a single T cell receptor (beta chain) sequence along with its context. The antigen is undetermined. The CDR3 is made up of 17 amino acids. Per germline, CDR1 SEHNR and CDR2 FQNEAQ (reference sequence). Trimming left V 6 bases short and J 0 bases short, with 15 bases between. This record belongs to a study of siplizumab effects on memory and regulatory T cells. Findings and caveats of the study: Alloreactive clones mapping to unstimulated subsets formed only a minor fraction. Alloreactive CD4+ clones that could be mapped were on average around 62% Treg-derived with siplizumab, against approximately 30% in controls.

Only in-frame clones appear in the TCRdb table, and some are missing; sequencing was by immunoSEQ multiplex PCR. The sample records 100,000 to 120,000 clones, 85% to 95% being singletons. The V gene is TRBV7-9, the J gene TRBJ2-6, with D perhaps matching TRBD1 or TRBD2 (5 bases each). This TCR was sampled from a human donor in good health. Sequenced sample: CD4+ T cells sorted from blood. CDR3 nucleotide sequence: TGTGCCAGCAGAGCCGGGACGTCTAGCTCTGGGGCCAACGTCCTGACTTTC. Amino acid sequence: CASRAGTSSSGANVLTF.